A selection of T cell receptor beta chains follows, all from one sample in a study of cytomegalovirus exposure and HLA in healthy donors. Libraries were prepared by immunoSEQ multiplex PCR; TCRdb keeps only in-frame clonotypes and omits some of them. The sample holds approximately 53,000 clones, 75% to 80% seen once. The sample comprised PBMCs. Source of these receptors: a woman aged 40 to 50 in good health and CMV-seropositive. Both conserved end residues are part of each CDR3. Fields, in order: D gene, V gene, J gene, clone size, CDR3 protein, CDR3 DNA. The D gene is left open where the match is weak. Clone size, where shown, is once, few, many, or a class for clones that have expanded.

d_gene: TRBD1; v_gene: TRBV5-1; j_gene: TRBJ1-2; abundance: once; CDR3aa: CASSLGQGSYGYTF; CDR3nt: TGCGCCAGCAGCTTGGGACAGGGGAGCTATGGCTACACCTTC
d_gene: -; v_gene: TRBV16; j_gene: TRBJ1-5; abundance: -; CDR3aa: CASSQSHTDSNQPQHF; CDR3nt: TGTGCCAGCAGCCAATCGCACACAGATAGCAATCAGCCCCAGCATTTT
d_gene: -; v_gene: TRBV9; j_gene: TRBJ1-1; abundance: once; CDR3aa: CASSLLGGEENTEAFF; CDR3nt: TGTGCCAGCAGCCTACTGGGGGGGGAGGAAAACACTGAAGCTTTCTTT
d_gene: -; v_gene: TRBV2; j_gene: TRBJ2-2; abundance: -; CDR3aa: CATPSDVGELFF; CDR3nt: TGTGCCACCCCTAGCGATGTCGGGGAGCTGTTTTTT
d_gene: -; v_gene: TRBV30; j_gene: TRBJ1-1; abundance: -; CDR3aa: CAWSPIGGVNTEAFF; CDR3nt: TGTGCCTGGAGTCCTATAGGGGGGGTGAACACTGAAGCTTTCTTT
d_gene: -; v_gene: TRBV6-5; j_gene: TRBJ1-6; abundance: -; CDR3aa: CASSETGNSPLHF; CDR3nt: TGTGCCAGCAGCGAAACAGGGAATTCACCCCTCCACTTT
d_gene: -; v_gene: TRBV30; j_gene: TRBJ1-6; abundance: -; CDR3aa: CAWSKAISPLHF; CDR3nt: TGTGCCTGGAGTAAAGCGATTTCACCCCTCCACTTT
d_gene: TRBD1; v_gene: TRBV15; j_gene: TRBJ1-1; abundance: -; CDR3aa: CATSRDPGQPSTEAFF; CDR3nt: TGTGCCACCAGCAGAGATCCGGGACAGCCGTCCACTGAAGCTTTCTTT
d_gene: TRBD1; v_gene: TRBV7-9; j_gene: TRBJ2-5; abundance: -; CDR3aa: CASSPTGGEETQYF; CDR3nt: TGTGCCAGCAGCCCGACAGGGGGCGAAGAGACCCAGTACTTC
d_gene: -; v_gene: TRBV5-6; j_gene: TRBJ2-2; abundance: -; CDR3aa: CASSPGTVWSGELFF; CDR3nt: TGTGCCAGCAGCCCTGGGACTGTCTGGTCCGGGGAGCTGTTTTTT
d_gene: -; v_gene: TRBV5-6; j_gene: TRBJ2-7; abundance: -; CDR3aa: CASSLRQGYEQYF; CDR3nt: TGTGCCAGCAGCTTGCGGCAGGGCTACGAGCAGTACTTC
d_gene: -; v_gene: TRBV20-1; j_gene: TRBJ2-3; abundance: -; CDR3aa: CSATGTDTQYF; CDR3nt: TGCAGTGCTACGGGCACAGATACGCAGTATTTT
d_gene: TRBD1; v_gene: TRBV10-1; j_gene: TRBJ2-1; abundance: -; CDR3aa: CASSDPGTGHNEQFF; CDR3nt: TGCGCCAGCAGTGACCCCGGGACAGGTCACAATGAGCAGTTCTTC
d_gene: TRBD2; v_gene: TRBV4-2; j_gene: TRBJ2-7; abundance: -; CDR3aa: CASSQDSPGGTYEQYF; CDR3nt: TGTGCCAGCAGCCAAGATTCGCCGGGAGGGACCTACGAGCAGTACTTC
d_gene: TRBD1; v_gene: TRBV6-5; j_gene: TRBJ2-1; abundance: -; CDR3aa: CASSYSGTGGHEQFF; CDR3nt: TGTGCCAGCAGTTACTCAGGGACAGGGGGGCATGAGCAGTTCTTC
d_gene: TRBD1; v_gene: TRBV18; j_gene: TRBJ2-1; abundance: -; CDR3aa: CASSATRDSNEQFF; CDR3nt: TGTGCCAGCTCAGCGACACGGGACAGCAATGAGCAGTTCTTC
d_gene: -; v_gene: TRBV2; j_gene: TRBJ2-5; abundance: -; CDR3aa: CASSLKAGGQETQYF; CDR3nt: TGTGCCAGCAGCCTAAAGGCAGGGGGGCAAGAGACCCAGTACTTC
d_gene: TRBD1; v_gene: TRBV29-1; j_gene: TRBJ1-2; abundance: -; CDR3aa: CSVERQGAYGYTF; CDR3nt: TGCAGCGTTGAACGGCAGGGGGCCTATGGCTACACCTTC
d_gene: TRBD2; v_gene: TRBV30; j_gene: TRBJ2-1; abundance: -; CDR3aa: CASMTSGGFIF; CDR3nt: TGTGCCTCCATGACTAGCGGGGGTTTTATCTTC
d_gene: TRBD1; v_gene: TRBV19; j_gene: TRBJ2-7; abundance: -; CDR3aa: CASSINRGPYEQYF; CDR3nt: TGTGCCAGTAGTATTAACAGGGGGCCCTACGAGCAGTACTTC
d_gene: -; v_gene: TRBV5-1; j_gene: TRBJ1-5; abundance: -; CDR3aa: CASSRAMGGAEPQHF; CDR3nt: TGCGCCAGCAGCCGGGCGATGGGGGGGGCAGAGCCCCAGCATTTT
d_gene: -; v_gene: TRBV11-2; j_gene: TRBJ2-7; abundance: -; CDR3aa: CASSLERGPSYEQYF; CDR3nt: TGTGCCAGCAGCTTAGAGCGGGGCCCCTCCTACGAGCAGTACTTC
d_gene: -; v_gene: TRBV4-1; j_gene: TRBJ1-4; abundance: -; CDR3aa: CASSQYRTGNEKLFF; CDR3nt: TGCGCCAGCAGCCAGTACCGAACGGGTAATGAAAAACTGTTTTTT
d_gene: TRBD1; v_gene: TRBV30; j_gene: TRBJ1-4; abundance: -; CDR3aa: CAWSGQGNEKLFF; CDR3nt: TGTGCCTGGAGTGGACAGGGGAATGAAAAACTGTTTTTT
d_gene: TRBD2; v_gene: TRBV9; j_gene: TRBJ2-5; abundance: -; CDR3aa: CASSPRLAVLGETQYF; CDR3nt: TGTGCCAGCAGCCCGAGACTAGCGGTCCTTGGGGAGACCCAGTACTTC
d_gene: -; v_gene: TRBV6-5; j_gene: TRBJ2-7; abundance: -; CDR3aa: CASSIGYEQYF; CDR3nt: TGTGCCAGCAGCATCGGCTACGAGCAGTACTTC
d_gene: TRBD1; v_gene: TRBV2; j_gene: TRBJ2-5; abundance: -; CDR3aa: CASSVGDRGVGETQYF; CDR3nt: TGTGCCAGCAGTGTCGGAGACAGGGGGGTCGGTGAGACCCAGTACTTC
d_gene: TRBD2; v_gene: TRBV29-1; j_gene: TRBJ2-3; abundance: -; CDR3aa: CSVLAGGYTDTQYF; CDR3nt: TGCAGCGTTTTAGCGGGGGGTTACACAGATACGCAGTATTTT
d_gene: -; v_gene: TRBV10-3; j_gene: TRBJ2-7; abundance: -; CDR3aa: CAISEGPGYLYEQYF; CDR3nt: TGTGCCATCAGTGAAGGCCCGGGGTACCTATACGAGCAGTACTTC
d_gene: TRBD2; v_gene: TRBV7-6; j_gene: TRBJ2-2; abundance: -; CDR3aa: CASRTTGGTGELFF; CDR3nt: TGTGCCAGCAGGACCACGGGGGGTACCGGGGAGCTGTTTTTT
d_gene: -; v_gene: TRBV6-5; j_gene: TRBJ2-7; abundance: few; CDR3aa: CASSSVGHEQYF; CDR3nt: TGTGCCAGCAGTTCTGTGGGCCACGAGCAGTACTTC
d_gene: -; v_gene: TRBV10-2; j_gene: TRBJ1-5; abundance: -; CDR3aa: CASRREGGYSNQPQHF; CDR3nt: TGCGCCAGCAGGAGGGAAGGCGGTTATAGCAATCAGCCCCAGCATTTT
d_gene: -; v_gene: TRBV5-4; j_gene: TRBJ1-4; abundance: -; CDR3aa: CASSYRTATNEKLFF; CDR3nt: TGTGCCAGCAGCTACCGGACAGCAACTAATGAAAAACTGTTTTTT
d_gene: -; v_gene: TRBV11-2; j_gene: TRBJ2-5; abundance: -; CDR3aa: CASSLDGRVEGETQYF; CDR3nt: TGTGCCAGCAGCTTAGATGGGCGGGTTGAGGGAGAGACCCAGTACTTC
d_gene: TRBD1; v_gene: TRBV28; j_gene: TRBJ1-6; abundance: -; CDR3aa: CASSTQRGPYNSPLHF; CDR3nt: TGTGCCAGCAGTACCCAAAGGGGGCCTTATAATTCACCCCTCCACTTT
d_gene: -; v_gene: TRBV7-9; j_gene: TRBJ2-4; abundance: -; CDR3aa: CASSQTTRVGKNIQYF; CDR3nt: TGTGCCAGCAGCCAAACGACGAGGGTGGGCAAAAACATTCAGTACTTC
d_gene: -; v_gene: TRBV11-2; j_gene: TRBJ2-5; abundance: -; CDR3aa: CASSLEETQYF; CDR3nt: TGTGCCAGCAGCCTCGAAGAGACCCAGTACTTC
d_gene: -; v_gene: TRBV2; j_gene: TRBJ2-1; abundance: -; CDR3aa: CASSVGEDEQFF; CDR3nt: TGTGCCAGCAGTGTGGGGGAGGATGAGCAGTTCTTC
d_gene: TRBD2; v_gene: TRBV30; j_gene: TRBJ2-5; abundance: -; CDR3aa: CAWSDSGGATETQYF; CDR3nt: TGTGCCTGGAGTGATAGCGGGGGGGCAACGGAGACCCAGTACTTC
d_gene: -; v_gene: TRBV7-8; j_gene: TRBJ2-5; abundance: -; CDR3aa: CASNPNLVGGRETQYF; CDR3nt: TGTGCCAGCAACCCCAATTTAGTTGGGGGCAGAGAGACCCAGTACTTC
d_gene: TRBD1; v_gene: TRBV10-3; j_gene: TRBJ1-2; abundance: -; CDR3aa: CAISPPGQNYGYTF; CDR3nt: TGTGCCATCAGTCCCCCGGGACAGAACTATGGCTACACCTTC
d_gene: -; v_gene: TRBV4-1; j_gene: TRBJ1-5; abundance: -; CDR3aa: CASSEMGGRGQPQHF; CDR3nt: TGCGCCAGCAGCGAGATGGGGGGGCGCGGTCAGCCCCAGCATTTT
d_gene: -; v_gene: TRBV7-9; j_gene: TRBJ1-1; abundance: -; CDR3aa: CASSPLQGPEAFF; CDR3nt: TGTGCCAGCAGCCCCCTACAGGGTCCTGAAGCTTTCTTT
d_gene: -; v_gene: TRBV7-2; j_gene: TRBJ1-2; abundance: -; CDR3aa: CASSHQDSYGYTF; CDR3nt: TGTGCCAGCAGCCACCAGGACAGCTATGGCTACACCTTC
d_gene: -; v_gene: TRBV19; j_gene: TRBJ1-2; abundance: -; CDR3aa: CASTHRENGYTF; CDR3nt: TGTGCCAGTACTCACAGGGAGAATGGCTACACCTTC